Listed below are T cell receptor beta chains from one sample, sequenced in a study of OX40 agonist ivuxolimab in advanced cancers. Method: immunoSEQ multiplex PCR; TCRdb's copy keeps in-frame clones and lacks some. The sample includes 90,000 or so clones, about 90% of them seen just once. This material consisted of CD4+ or CD8+ T cells sorted from blood, taken in a trial of the OX40 agonist ivuxolimab. The receptors shown here come from an adult with an advanced solid tumor such as melanoma, head and neck, liver or kidney cancer. Each CDR3 is given with its conserved first and last residue. A D gene is named only where the DNA matches it firmly. Clone sizes are given selectively: once, few, many, or a class where the clone is expanded.

d_gene,v_gene,abundance,j_gene,CDR3aa,CDR3nt
TRBD2,TRBV7-2,-,TRBJ2-1,CASSPGLGSYNEQFF,TGTGCCAGCAGCCCGGGACTAGGCTCCTACAATGAGCAGTTCTTC
TRBD2,TRBV28,-,TRBJ2-1,CASRTLAGTSISDEQFF,TGTGCCAGCAGAACCCTGGCTGGGACTAGTATTAGTGATGAGCAGTTCTTC
-,TRBV11-2,once,TRBJ1-2,CASSLGQWNYGYTF,TGTGCCAGCAGCTTAGGACAGTGGAACTATGGCTACACCTTC
-,TRBV6-5,-,TRBJ1-6,CATWGGSSSPLHF,TGTGCCACCTGGGGGGGATCCTCCTCACCCCTCCACTTT
-,TRBV4-1,-,TRBJ2-7,CASSQEPSSYEQYF,TGCGCCAGCAGCCAAGAACCCTCGTCCTACGAGCAGTACTTC
-,TRBV9,-,TRBJ2-1,CASSVEGGVIYNEQFF,TGTGCCAGCAGCGTAGAAGGCGGGGTAATCTACAATGAGCAGTTCTTC
-,TRBV9,-,TRBJ1-5,CASSVHGADNQPQHF,TGTGCCAGCAGCGTACACGGGGCAGATAATCAGCCCCAGCATTTT
-,TRBV28,-,TRBJ1-6,CASSLGSSYNSLLHF,TGTGCCAGCAGTTTAGGGAGCTCCTATAATTCACTCCTCCACTTT
-,TRBV5-4,-,TRBJ1-4,CASSQVAGTNEKLFF,TGTGCCAGCAGCCAGGTCGCGGGAACAAATGAAAAACTGTTTTTT
-,TRBV9,-,TRBJ2-6,CASSSPTGSSSGANVLTF,TGTGCCAGCAGCTCGCCGACAGGTTCCTCCTCTGGGGCCAACGTCCTGACTTTC
-,TRBV28,-,TRBJ1-1,CASSHLVGGPEAFF,TGTGCCAGCAGCCACCTGGTTGGGGGCCCTGAAGCTTTCTTT
-,TRBV30,-,TRBJ1-1,CAWSLGTQNF,TGTGCCTGGAGTCTGGGGACGCAAAACTTT
-,TRBV4-3,-,TRBJ1-2,CASSQDLRTNYGYTF,TGCGCCAGCAGCCAAGATCTTAGGACAAACTATGGCTACACCTTC
-,TRBV28,-,TRBJ1-5,CASSIGDSNQPQHF,TGTGCCAGCAGTATAGGAGATAGCAATCAGCCCCAGCATTTT
-,TRBV9,once,TRBJ1-5,CASSPHDNQPQHF,TGTGCCAGCAGCCCCCATGACAATCAGCCCCAGCATTTT
-,TRBV9,-,TRBJ1-2,CASSEDSRGGRNYGYTF,TGTGCCAGCAGCGAGGACTCTAGAGGGGGGAGGAACTATGGCTACACCTTC
-,TRBV6-4,-,TRBJ2-3,CASSDSKGTDTQYF,TGTGCCAGCAGTGACTCGAAGGGCACAGATACGCAGTATTTT
-,TRBV28,-,TRBJ2-7,CASRTPGLSYEQYF,TGTGCCAGCAGAACGCCGGGACTCTCCTACGAGCAGTACTTC
TRBD1,TRBV9,-,TRBJ2-5,CASSVGQGYETQYF,TGTGCCAGCAGCGTAGGACAGGGCTACGAGACCCAGTACTTC
-,TRBV6-5,-,TRBJ2-3,CASSYLSTDTQYF,TGTGCCAGCAGTTACTTAAGCACAGATACGCAGTATTTT
-,TRBV30,once,TRBJ1-5,CAWSPGGSSNQPQHF,TGTGCCTGGAGTCCGGGGGGCTCGAGTAATCAGCCCCAGCATTTT
-,TRBV2,-,TRBJ1-5,CASRDFWGSNQPQHF,TGTGCCAGCAGGGACTTTTGGGGTAGCAATCAGCCCCAGCATTTT
-,TRBV11-2,-,TRBJ2-7,CASSPGVNEQYF,TGTGCCAGCAGCCCCGGGGTGAACGAGCAGTACTTC
TRBD2,TRBV10-3,-,TRBJ2-2,CAGSGGHTGELFF,TGTGCCGGTAGCGGGGGTCACACCGGGGAGCTGTTTTTT
-,TRBV27,few,TRBJ2-6,CASSSGANVLTF,TGTGCCAGCAGTTCTGGGGCCAACGTCCTGACTTTC